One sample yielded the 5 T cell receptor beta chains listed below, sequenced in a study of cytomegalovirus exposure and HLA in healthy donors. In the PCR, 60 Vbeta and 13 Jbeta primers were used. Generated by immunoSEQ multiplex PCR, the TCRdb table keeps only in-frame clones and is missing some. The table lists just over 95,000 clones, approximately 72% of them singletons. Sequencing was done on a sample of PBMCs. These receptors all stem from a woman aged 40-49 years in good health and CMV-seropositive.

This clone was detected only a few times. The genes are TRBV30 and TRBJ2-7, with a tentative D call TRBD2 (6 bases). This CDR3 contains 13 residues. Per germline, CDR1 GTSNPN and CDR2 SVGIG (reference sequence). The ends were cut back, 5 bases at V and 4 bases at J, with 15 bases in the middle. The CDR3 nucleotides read TGTGCCTGGGGCGTCATTGGGGGGTACGAGCAGTACTTC. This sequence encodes CAWGVIGGYEQYF.

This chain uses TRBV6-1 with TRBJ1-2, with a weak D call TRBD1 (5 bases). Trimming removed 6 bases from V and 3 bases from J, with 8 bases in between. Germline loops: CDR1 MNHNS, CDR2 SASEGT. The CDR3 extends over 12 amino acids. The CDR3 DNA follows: TGTGCCAGCAGCCAGACAGACTATGGCTACACCTTC. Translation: CASSQTDYGYTF.

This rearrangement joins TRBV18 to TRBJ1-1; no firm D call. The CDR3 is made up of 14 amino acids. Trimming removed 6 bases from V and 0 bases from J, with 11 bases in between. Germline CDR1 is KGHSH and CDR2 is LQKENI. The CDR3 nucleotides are TGTGCCAGCTCCGAAGAGGTAATGAACACTGAAGCTTTCTTT. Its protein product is CASSEEVMNTEAFF.

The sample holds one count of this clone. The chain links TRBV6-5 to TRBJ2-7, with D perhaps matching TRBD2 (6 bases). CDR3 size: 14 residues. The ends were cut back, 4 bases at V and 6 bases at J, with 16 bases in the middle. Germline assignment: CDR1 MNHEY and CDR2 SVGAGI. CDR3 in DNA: TGTGCCAGCAGTTCGCGGGGAGGTAGTGCCGAGCAGTACTTC. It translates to CASSSRGGSAEQYF.

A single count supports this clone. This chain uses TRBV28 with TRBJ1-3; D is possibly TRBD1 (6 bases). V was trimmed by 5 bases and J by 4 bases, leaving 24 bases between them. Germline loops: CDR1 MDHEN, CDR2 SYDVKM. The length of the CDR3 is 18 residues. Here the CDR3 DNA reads TGTGCCAGCAGTCGGGGCAGGGTCGAGTGGGGGCCCGGAAACACCATATATTTT. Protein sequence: CASSRGRVEWGPGNTIYF. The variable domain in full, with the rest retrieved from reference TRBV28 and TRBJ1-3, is DVKVTQSSRYLVKRTGEKVFLECVQDMDHENMFWYRQDPGLGLRLIYFSYDVKMKEKGDIPEGYSVSREKKERFSLILESASTNQTSMYLCASSRGRVEWGPGNTIYFGEGSWLTVV.